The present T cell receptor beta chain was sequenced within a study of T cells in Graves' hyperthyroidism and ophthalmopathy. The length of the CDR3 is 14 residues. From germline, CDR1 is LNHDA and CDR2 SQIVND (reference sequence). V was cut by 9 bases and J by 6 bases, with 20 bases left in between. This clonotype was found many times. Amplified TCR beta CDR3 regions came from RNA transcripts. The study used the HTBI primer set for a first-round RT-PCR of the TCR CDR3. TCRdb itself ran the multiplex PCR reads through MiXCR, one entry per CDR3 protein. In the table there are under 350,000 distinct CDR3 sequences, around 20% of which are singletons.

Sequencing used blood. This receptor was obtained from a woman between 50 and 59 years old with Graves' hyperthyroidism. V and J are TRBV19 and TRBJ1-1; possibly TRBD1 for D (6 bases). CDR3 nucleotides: TGTGCCAGCTCTCCCTTGGGGGGGCGAGCTGAAGCTTTCTTT. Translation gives CASSPLGGRAEAFF.